Listed here is a single T cell receptor (beta chain). The antigen remains undetermined. This entry belongs to a study of siplizumab effects on memory and regulatory T cells. General study results and limits: Only a minority of proliferating CD4+ or CD8+ clones had an assignable naive or memory phenotype, with roughly 80-95% lacking one.

Germline V gene lookup returns CDR1 SGDLS and CDR2 YYNGEE. V lost 0 bases, J lost 5 bases, and 12 bases lay in between. This CDR3 has 14 residues. The repertoire was sequenced with immunoSEQ multiplex PCR; TCRdb's copy has only in-frame clones and lacks some. Of more than 50,000 clones listed, 80% to 95% are singletons. The source is a human donor in good health. Sequencing was performed on CD8+ T cells sorted from blood. The chain couples TRBV9 to TRBJ2-7, with D tentatively TRBD2 (6 bases). CDR3 sequence: CASSVVGSGHEQYF. DNA for the CDR3: TGTGCCAGCAGCGTAGTGGGTAGCGGACACGAGCAGTACTTC.